These T cell receptor beta chains were read from a single sample in a study of T cells in localized non-small cell lung cancer. Only in-frame clones appear in the TCRdb table, and some are missing; sequencing was by immunoSEQ multiplex PCR. The repertoire holds 60,000 or so clones, with roughly 76% as singletons. The sequencing here drew on PBMCs, taken before any cancer treatment. Receptor source: a man aged 40 to 75 with stage II lung adenocarcinoma. Each CDR3 is given with its conserved first and last residue. D genes are given only for firm matches. Size values are once, few and many counts, or a class for expanded clones, and some rows have none.

D gene: -; V gene: TRBV5-1; clone size: -; J gene: TRBJ1-2; CDR3 protein: CASSLADNYGYTF; CDR3 DNA: TGCGCCAGCAGCTTGGCCGATAACTATGGCTACACCTTC
D gene: TRBD2; V gene: TRBV30; clone size: -; J gene: TRBJ2-1; CDR3 protein: CAWSTSEKQFF; CDR3 DNA: TGTGCCTGGTCGACTAGCGAGAAGCAGTTCTTC
D gene: -; V gene: TRBV30; clone size: few; J gene: TRBJ1-3; CDR3 protein: CAWSSGFGNTIYF; CDR3 DNA: TGTGCCTGGAGTTCAGGGTTCGGAAACACCATATATTTT
D gene: -; V gene: TRBV7-2; clone size: -; J gene: TRBJ1-1; CDR3 protein: CASSYSANTEAFF; CDR3 DNA: TGTGCCAGCAGCTACAGTGCGAACACTGAAGCTTTCTTT
D gene: TRBD2; V gene: TRBV5-1; clone size: -; J gene: TRBJ2-7; CDR3 protein: CASQNPGTSGSYEQYF; CDR3 DNA: TGCGCCAGCCAAAACCCTGGGACTAGCGGCTCCTACGAGCAGTACTTC
D gene: -; V gene: TRBV6-5; clone size: -; J gene: TRBJ1-3; CDR3 protein: CASSFGGLSGNTIYF; CDR3 DNA: TGTGCCAGCAGTTTTGGGGGACTCTCTGGAAACACCATATATTTT
D gene: TRBD2; V gene: TRBV11-3; clone size: -; J gene: TRBJ2-2; CDR3 protein: CASSLDVTSGNFGTGELFF; CDR3 DNA: TGTGCCAGCAGCTTAGATGTGACTAGCGGGAACTTCGGCACCGGGGAGCTGTTTTTT
D gene: -; V gene: TRBV7-6; clone size: -; J gene: TRBJ1-3; CDR3 protein: CASSRDRNTIYF; CDR3 DNA: TGTGCCAGCAGCCGGGACAGAAACACCATATATTTT
D gene: -; V gene: TRBV14; clone size: -; J gene: TRBJ1-2; CDR3 protein: CASSQVRSYGYTF; CDR3 DNA: TGTGCCAGCAGCCAAGTAAGAAGCTATGGCTACACCTTC
D gene: -; V gene: TRBV18; clone size: -; J gene: TRBJ1-3; CDR3 protein: CASSPPGGVGSGNTIYF; CDR3 DNA: TGTGCCAGCTCACCACCGGGAGGGGTCGGCTCTGGAAACACCATATATTTT
D gene: -; V gene: TRBV15; clone size: -; J gene: TRBJ2-7; CDR3 protein: CATSNEVNYEQYF; CDR3 DNA: TGTGCCACCAGCAACGAGGTTAACTACGAGCAGTACTTC
D gene: TRBD1; V gene: TRBV5-1; clone size: -; J gene: TRBJ1-4; CDR3 protein: CASSWTGEFGEKLFF; CDR3 DNA: TGCGCCAGCAGCTGGACAGGGGAGTTTGGGGAAAAACTGTTTTTT
D gene: TRBD1; V gene: TRBV6-5; clone size: once; J gene: TRBJ1-2; CDR3 protein: CASSFGTGGYGYTF; CDR3 DNA: TGTGCCAGCAGTTTCGGGACAGGGGGCTATGGCTACACCTTC
D gene: -; V gene: TRBV6-1; clone size: -; J gene: TRBJ1-2; CDR3 protein: CASSGQKRGYTF; CDR3 DNA: TGTGCCAGCAGTGGTCAGAAAAGAGGCTACACCTTC
D gene: -; V gene: TRBV6-1; clone size: -; J gene: TRBJ2-7; CDR3 protein: CASSEGTGWSSYEQYF; CDR3 DNA: TGTGCCAGCAGTGAAGGTACGGGTTGGAGCTCCTACGAGCAGTACTTC
D gene: -; V gene: TRBV9; clone size: -; J gene: TRBJ1-3; CDR3 protein: CASSSDPNTRNTIYF; CDR3 DNA: TGTGCCAGCAGCTCGGACCCCAACACAAGAAACACCATATATTTT
D gene: -; V gene: TRBV7-2; clone size: -; J gene: TRBJ1-2; CDR3 protein: CASSSGWGERGGYTF; CDR3 DNA: TGTGCCAGCAGCTCCGGTTGGGGAGAGCGAGGGGGCTACACCTTC
D gene: TRBD1; V gene: TRBV6-6; clone size: -; J gene: TRBJ1-2; CDR3 protein: CASSYKDRLYGYTF; CDR3 DNA: TGTGCCAGCAGTTACAAGGACAGGCTCTATGGCTACACCTTC
D gene: TRBD2; V gene: TRBV5-1; clone size: -; J gene: TRBJ2-1; CDR3 protein: CASSLSGTDNEQFF; CDR3 DNA: TGCGCCAGCAGCTTGAGCGGGACCGACAATGAGCAGTTCTTC
D gene: -; V gene: TRBV30; clone size: -; J gene: TRBJ2-1; CDR3 protein: CAWSPTGMGYNEQFF; CDR3 DNA: TGTGCCTGGAGTCCTACAGGTATGGGCTACAATGAGCAGTTCTTC
D gene: -; V gene: TRBV30; clone size: -; J gene: TRBJ1-3; CDR3 protein: CAWSSGTGNTIYF; CDR3 DNA: TGTGCCTGGAGTTCGGGGACCGGGAACACCATATATTTT
D gene: -; V gene: TRBV18; clone size: -; J gene: TRBJ1-1; CDR3 protein: CASSPDGYTEAFF; CDR3 DNA: TGTGCCAGCTCACCAGACGGGTACACTGAAGCTTTCTTT
D gene: -; V gene: TRBV6-1; clone size: -; J gene: TRBJ2-6; CDR3 protein: CASDSTSGANVLTF; CDR3 DNA: TGTGCCAGCGACAGTACCTCTGGGGCCAACGTCCTGACTTTC
D gene: -; V gene: TRBV6-5; clone size: -; J gene: TRBJ1-6; CDR3 protein: CASSLGLPDNSPLHF; CDR3 DNA: TGTGCCAGCAGTTTGGGACTCCCGGATAATTCACCCCTCCACTTT
D gene: -; V gene: TRBV7-8; clone size: -; J gene: TRBJ1-4; CDR3 protein: CASSQGRGDNEKLFF; CDR3 DNA: TGTGCCAGCAGCCAGGGGCGGGGGGATAATGAAAAACTGTTTTTT
D gene: -; V gene: TRBV4-1; clone size: -; J gene: TRBJ2-7; CDR3 protein: CASSRGSGSYEQYF; CDR3 DNA: TGCGCCAGCAGCCGAGGGTCCGGTTCCTACGAGCAGTACTTC
D gene: TRBD2; V gene: TRBV30; clone size: -; J gene: TRBJ2-7; CDR3 protein: CAWSPGTSGPAGYF; CDR3 DNA: TGTGCCTGGAGTCCCGGGACTAGCGGGCCGGCAGGGTACTTC
D gene: TRBD1; V gene: TRBV6-5; clone size: -; J gene: TRBJ1-4; CDR3 protein: CASGQGGNEKLFF; CDR3 DNA: TGTGCCAGCGGCCAGGGGGGGAACGAAAAACTGTTTTTT